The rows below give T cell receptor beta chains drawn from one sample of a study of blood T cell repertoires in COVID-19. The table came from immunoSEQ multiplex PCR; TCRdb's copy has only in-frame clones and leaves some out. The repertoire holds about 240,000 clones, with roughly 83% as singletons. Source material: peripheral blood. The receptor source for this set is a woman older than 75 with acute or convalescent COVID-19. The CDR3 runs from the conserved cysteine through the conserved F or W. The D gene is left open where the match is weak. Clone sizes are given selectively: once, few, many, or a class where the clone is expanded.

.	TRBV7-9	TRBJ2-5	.	CASSFGGPLQETQYF	TGTGCCAGCAGCTTTGGAGGCCCGCTCCAAGAGACCCAGTACTTC
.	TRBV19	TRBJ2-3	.	CASSIRGRGARPDTQYF	TGTGCCAGTAGTATTCGGGGGAGAGGGGCGCGCCCAGATACGCAGTATTTT
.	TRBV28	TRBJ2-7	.	CASKEGGYEQYF	TGTGCCAGCAAGGAGGGTGGCTACGAGCAGTACTTC
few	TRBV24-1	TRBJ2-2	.	CATAGETGELFF	TGTGCCACCGCAGGGGAAACCGGGGAGCTGTTTTTT
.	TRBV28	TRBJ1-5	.	CASSLTGRSNQPQHF	TGTGCCAGCAGTCTGACAGGCCGTAGCAATCAGCCCCAGCATTTT
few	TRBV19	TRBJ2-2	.	CASSIVAGKAGELFF	TGTGCCAGTAGTATAGTTGCGGGGAAGGCCGGGGAGCTGTTTTTT
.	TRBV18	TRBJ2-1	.	CASSPPGLTTNEQFF	TGTGCCAGCTCACCTCCGGGATTAACGACCAATGAGCAGTTCTTC
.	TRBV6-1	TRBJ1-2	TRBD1	CASSDANRGGYTF	TGTGCCAGCAGTGATGCCAACAGGGGTGGCTACACCTTC
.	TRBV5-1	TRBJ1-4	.	CASSAGFGNEKLFF	TGCGCCAGCAGCGCAGGGTTTGGTAATGAAAAACTGTTTTTT
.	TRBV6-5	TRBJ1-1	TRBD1	CASSYALGTGLSEAFF	TGTGCCAGCAGTTACGCTCTAGGGACAGGGTTATCTGAAGCTTTCTTT
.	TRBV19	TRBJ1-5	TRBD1	CASRLRQGYQPQHF	TGTGCCAGTAGGTTAAGACAGGGGTATCAGCCCCAGCATTTT
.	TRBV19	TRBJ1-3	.	CASSINRPPSGNTIYF	TGTGCCAGTAGTATAAACAGGCCGCCCTCTGGAAACACCATATATTTT
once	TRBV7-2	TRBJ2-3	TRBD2	CASSLDGGRDTQYF	TGTGCCAGCAGCTTAGACGGGGGGAGAGATACGCAGTATTTT
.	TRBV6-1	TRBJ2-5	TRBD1	CASSEIDRGETQYF	TGTGCCAGCAGTGAAATAGACAGGGGGGAGACCCAGTACTTC
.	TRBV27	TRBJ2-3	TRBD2	CASNPPRGSGRTSTDTQYF	TGTGCCAGCAACCCCCCCCGGGGTAGCGGGCGGACTAGCACAGATACGCAGTATTTT
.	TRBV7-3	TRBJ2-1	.	CASSSWGGDNEQFF	TGTGCCAGCAGCTCCTGGGGGGGCGATAATGAGCAGTTCTTC
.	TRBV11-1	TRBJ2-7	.	CASSPRLVGEQYF	TGTGCCAGCAGCCCCAGACTGGTAGGCGAGCAGTACTTC
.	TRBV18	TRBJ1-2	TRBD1	CASSPEIGQGIGYTF	TGTGCCAGCTCACCAGAAATCGGACAGGGAATTGGCTACACCTTC
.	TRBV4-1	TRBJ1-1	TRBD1	CASSSPGTEIGGDTEAFF	TGCGCCAGCAGCAGTCCCGGGACAGAGATCGGGGGGGACACTGAAGCTTTCTTT
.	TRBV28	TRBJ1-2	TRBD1	CASSLVQGYGYTF	TGTGCCAGCAGTTTAGTACAGGGGTACGGCTACACCTTC
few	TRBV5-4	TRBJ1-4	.	CASSLAQEGSTNEKLFF	TGTGCCAGCAGCTTGGCGCAGGAGGGGTCAACTAATGAAAAACTGTTTTTT
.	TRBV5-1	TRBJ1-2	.	CASSLHRDLSYGYTF	TGCGCCAGCAGCTTACACCGGGACTTAAGTTATGGCTACACCTTC
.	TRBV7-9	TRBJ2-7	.	CASSFGRDYEQYF	TGTGCCAGCAGCTTCGGCAGGGACTACGAGCAGTACTTC
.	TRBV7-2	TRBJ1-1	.	CASSSGISSGAEAFF	TGTGCCAGCAGCTCCGGGATTTCCAGCGGCGCTGAAGCTTTCTTT
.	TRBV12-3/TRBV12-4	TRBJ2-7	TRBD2	CASSTSPGTSLIF	TGTGCCAGCAGCACCTCCCCCGGGACTAGCTTAATCTTC
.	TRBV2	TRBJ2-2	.	CASSLARAGRRNTGELFF	TGTGCCAGCTCCTTGGCGAGGGCGGGGAGGCGGAACACCGGGGAGCTGTTTTTT
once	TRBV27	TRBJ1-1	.	CASTPGVGWNTEAFF	TGTGCCAGCACCCCGGGGGTGGGGTGGAACACTGAAGCTTTCTTT
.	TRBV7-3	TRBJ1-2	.	CASSPDRNYGYTF	TGTGCCAGCAGCCCGGACAGAAACTATGGCTACACCTTC
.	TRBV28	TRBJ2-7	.	CASSSRYEQYF	TGTGCCAGCAGTTCCAGGTACGAGCAGTACTTC
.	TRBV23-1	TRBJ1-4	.	CASSQSLPGVNRTNEKLFF	TGCGCCAGCAGTCAATCCCTCCCCGGGGTGAATCGAACTAATGAAAAACTGTTTTTT
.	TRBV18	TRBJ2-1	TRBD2	CASSLTSGTYNEQFF	TGTGCCAGCTCTCTCACTAGCGGCACCTACAATGAGCAGTTCTTC
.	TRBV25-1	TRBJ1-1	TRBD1	CASSTTGGATEAFF	TGTGCCAGCAGTACCACAGGGGGGGCCACTGAAGCTTTCTTT
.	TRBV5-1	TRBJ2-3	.	CASRTQGQSTDTQYF	TGCGCCAGCAGGACCCAAGGACAAAGCACAGATACGCAGTATTTT
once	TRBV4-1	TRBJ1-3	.	CASSPMGYSGNTIYF	TGCGCCAGCAGCCCGATGGGCTACTCTGGAAACACCATATATTTT
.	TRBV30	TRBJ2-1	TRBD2	CAWSGTSGGKPYNEQFF	TGTGCCTGGAGTGGGACTAGCGGGGGGAAACCTTACAATGAGCAGTTCTTC
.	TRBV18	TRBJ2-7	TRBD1	CASFAGTGNIRGEQYF	TGTGCCAGCTTCGCGGGGACAGGGAACATCAGGGGCGAGCAGTACTTC
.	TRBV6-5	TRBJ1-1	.	CASSSRQGWDTEAFF	TGTGCCAGCAGTTCGCGGCAGGGGTGGGACACTGAAGCTTTCTTT
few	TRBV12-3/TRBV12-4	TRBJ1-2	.	CASSLRGGYTF	TGTGCCAGCAGTTTAAGGGGCGGCTACACCTTC
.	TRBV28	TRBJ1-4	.	CASSPTGFREKLFF	TGTGCCAGCAGCCCTACAGGGTTTCGTGAAAAACTGTTTTTT
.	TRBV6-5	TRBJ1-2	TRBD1	CASSLHPTGGGYTF	TGTGCCAGCAGTCTCCATCCGACAGGGGGTGGCTACACCTTC
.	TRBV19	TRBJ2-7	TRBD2	CASSIRAGGTYEQYF	TGTGCCAGTAGTATTAGAGCGGGGGGAACCTACGAGCAGTACTTC
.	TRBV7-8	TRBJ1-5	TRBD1	CASSLGQGKDQPQHF	TGTGCCAGCAGCTTGGGACAGGGTAAGGATCAGCCCCAGCATTTT
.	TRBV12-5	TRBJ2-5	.	CASGLIGGETQYF	TGTGCTAGTGGTTTGATAGGGGGAGAGACCCAGTACTTC
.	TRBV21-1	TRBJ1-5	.	CASSKERGQSVPPSYQPQHF	TGTGCCAGCAGCAAAGAGAGGGGACAGAGTGTCCCTCCTAGTTATCAGCCCCAGCATTTT
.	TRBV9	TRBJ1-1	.	CASSVASVPNTEAFF	TGTGCCAGCAGCGTAGCCTCCGTTCCGAACACTGAAGCTTTCTTT
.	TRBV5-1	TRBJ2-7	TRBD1	CASSSGGYEQYF	TGCGCCAGCAGTTCAGGGGGCTACGAGCAGTACTTC
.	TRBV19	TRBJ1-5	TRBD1	CASSGDRSLPQHF	TGTGCCAGTAGTGGGGACAGGTCCTTGCCCCAGCATTTT
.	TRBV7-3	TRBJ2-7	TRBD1	CASSLGGQGNYEQYF	TGTGCCAGCAGCTTAGGGGGACAGGGGAACTACGAGCAGTACTTC
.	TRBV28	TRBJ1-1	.	CASTEGWQGSEAFF	TGTGCCAGCACTGAAGGTTGGCAGGGGTCTGAAGCTTTCTTT
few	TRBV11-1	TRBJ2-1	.	CASSLSEYYNEQFF	TGTGCCAGCAGCTTAAGTGAGTACTACAATGAGCAGTTCTTC
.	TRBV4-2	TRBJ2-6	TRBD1	CASSQYTHRGRISGANVLTF	TGTGCCAGCAGCCAGTACACCCACAGGGGGCGTATCTCTGGGGCCAACGTCCTGACTTTC
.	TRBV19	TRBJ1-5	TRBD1	CASKKGWLRGTQPQHF	TGTGCCAGTAAGAAGGGGTGGCTCAGGGGGACTCAGCCCCAGCATTTT
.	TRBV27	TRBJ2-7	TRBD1	CASRSTGAGEQYF	TGTGCCAGCAGGTCTACAGGGGCTGGTGAGCAGTACTTC
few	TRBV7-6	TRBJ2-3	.	CASSPNGGEGTDTQYF	TGTGCCAGCAGCCCCAACGGGGGTGAGGGCACAGATACGCAGTATTTT
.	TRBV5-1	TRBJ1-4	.	CASSSSGSRWEKLFF	TGCGCCAGCAGCTCCTCAGGGTCAAGGTGGGAAAAACTGTTTTTT
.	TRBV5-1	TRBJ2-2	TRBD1	CASSPAGTGGTGELFF	TGCGCCAGCAGTCCCGCCGGGACAGGGGGAACCGGGGAGCTGTTTTTT
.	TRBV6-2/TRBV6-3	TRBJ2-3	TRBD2	CASSYPGWMAGGPDTQYF	TGTGCCAGCAGTTACCCCGGCTGGATGGCGGGGGGGCCAGATACGCAGTATTTT
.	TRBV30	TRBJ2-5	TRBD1	CAWSVVRGRETQYF	TGTGCCTGGAGTGTTGTGAGGGGGCGAGAGACCCAGTACTTC
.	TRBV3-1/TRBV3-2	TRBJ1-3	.	CASSQRTVSGNTIYF	TGTGCCAGCAGCCAAAGGACAGTCTCTGGAAACACCATATATTTT
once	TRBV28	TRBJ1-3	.	CASNPGGGRSRNTIYF	TGTGCCAGCAACCCCGGGGGGGGAAGGTCGAGAAACACCATATATTTT